This note documents a single TCR beta chain sequence. The assay was immunoSEQ multiplex PCR, and TCRdb's table has in-frame clones only and misses some. The table includes nearly 110,000 clones, 60% to 85% detected once. The sample originates from a study of blood T cell repertoires in COVID-19. Study information: Whether acute or convalescent, the COVID-19 samples came from the United States, Italy and Spain. T cells, B-cell-depleted T cells, or PBMCs provided the cDNA or gDNA that served as material.

With 7 bases removed from V and 9 bases from J, the gap between germline ends came to 16 bases. Germline values: CDR1 MDHEN, CDR2 SYDVKM. This CDR3 comprises 12 residues. The sample consisted of peripheral blood. The sequence came from an elderly man with COVID-19, enrolled during active disease. The chain employs TRBV28 and TRBJ2-7; D may be TRBD1 (6 bases). DNA for the CDR3: TGTGCCAGCACCGCTCGGACAGTCGTGCAGTACTTC. It translates to CASTARTVVQYF.